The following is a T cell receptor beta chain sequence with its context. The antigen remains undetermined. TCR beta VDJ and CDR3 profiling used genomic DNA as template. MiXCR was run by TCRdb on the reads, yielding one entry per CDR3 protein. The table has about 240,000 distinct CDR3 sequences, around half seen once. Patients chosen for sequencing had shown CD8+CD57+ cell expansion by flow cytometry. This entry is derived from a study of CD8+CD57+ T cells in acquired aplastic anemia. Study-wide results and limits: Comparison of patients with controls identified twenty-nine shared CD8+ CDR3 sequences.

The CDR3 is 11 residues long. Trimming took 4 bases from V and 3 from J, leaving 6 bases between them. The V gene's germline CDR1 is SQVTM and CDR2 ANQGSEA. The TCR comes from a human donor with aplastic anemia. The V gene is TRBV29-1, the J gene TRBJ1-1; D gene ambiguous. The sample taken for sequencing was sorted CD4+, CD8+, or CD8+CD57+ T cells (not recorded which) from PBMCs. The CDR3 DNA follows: TGCAGCGTTGCGTCGGACACTGAAGCTTTCTTT. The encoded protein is CSVASDTEAFF. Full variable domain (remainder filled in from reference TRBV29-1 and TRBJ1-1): SAVISQKPSRDICQRGTSLTIQCQVDSQVTMMFWYRQQPGQSLTLIATANQGSEATYESGFVIDKFPISRPNLTFSTLTVSNMSPEDSSIYLCSVASDTEAFFGQGTRLTVV.